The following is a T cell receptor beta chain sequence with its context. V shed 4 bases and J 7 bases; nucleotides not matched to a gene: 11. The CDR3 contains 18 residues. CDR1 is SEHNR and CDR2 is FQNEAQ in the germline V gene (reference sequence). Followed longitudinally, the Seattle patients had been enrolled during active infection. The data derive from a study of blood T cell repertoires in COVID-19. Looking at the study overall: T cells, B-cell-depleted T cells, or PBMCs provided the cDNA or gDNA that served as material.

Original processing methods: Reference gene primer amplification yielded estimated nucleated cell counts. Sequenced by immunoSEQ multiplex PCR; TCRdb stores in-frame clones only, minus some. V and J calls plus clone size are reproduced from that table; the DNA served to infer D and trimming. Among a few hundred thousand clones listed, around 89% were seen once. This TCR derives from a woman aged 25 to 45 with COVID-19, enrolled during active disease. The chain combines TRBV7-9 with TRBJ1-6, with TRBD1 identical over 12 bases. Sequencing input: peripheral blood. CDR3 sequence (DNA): TGTGCCAGCAGCTCCCAAGGGACAGGGGGCCGATTAAATTCACCCCTCCACTTT. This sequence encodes CASSSQGTGGRLNSPLHF.